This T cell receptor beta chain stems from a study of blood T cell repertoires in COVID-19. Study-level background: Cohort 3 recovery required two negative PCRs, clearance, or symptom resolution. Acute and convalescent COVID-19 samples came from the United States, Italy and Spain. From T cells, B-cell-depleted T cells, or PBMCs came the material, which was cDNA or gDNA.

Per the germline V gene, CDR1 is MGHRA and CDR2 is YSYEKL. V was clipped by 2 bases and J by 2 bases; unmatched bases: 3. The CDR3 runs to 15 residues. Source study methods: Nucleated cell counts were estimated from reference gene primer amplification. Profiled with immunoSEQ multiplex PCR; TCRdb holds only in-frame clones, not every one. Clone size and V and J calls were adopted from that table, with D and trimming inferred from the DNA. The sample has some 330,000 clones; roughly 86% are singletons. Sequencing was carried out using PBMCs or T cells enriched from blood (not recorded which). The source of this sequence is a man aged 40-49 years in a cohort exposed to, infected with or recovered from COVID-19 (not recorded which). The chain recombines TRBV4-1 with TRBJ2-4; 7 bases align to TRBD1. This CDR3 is CASSQPTGSKNIQYF. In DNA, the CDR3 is TGCGCCAGCAGCCAACCGACAGGGTCCAAAAACATTCAGTACTTC.